This T cell receptor (beta chain) appears in the sequencing data of a study of cytomegalovirus exposure and HLA in healthy donors. At the level of the study: Clustering assigned 70% to 85% of the 350 to 400 genotyped donors to the Caucasian-associated ancestry cluster.

Trimming took 0 bases from V and 6 from J, leaving 9 bases between them. Germline loops: CDR1 LNHNV, CDR2 YYDKDF (reference sequence). The CDR3 is made up of 13 amino acids. This clone was counted a single time. The antigen remains undetermined. Study outcomes and limitations: TRBV6-2, TRBV6-3 and other indistinguishable V segments were excluded. A later analysis showed HLA-associated TCR beta chains outstripping equally common others in clonal expansion.

This PCR relied on a set of 60 Vbeta primers and 13 Jbeta primers. Here immunoSEQ multiplex PCR was the method, and the copy in TCRdb shows in-frame clones only, minus some. The data contain some 170,000 clones, approximately 80% of them singletons. This chain links TRBV15 with TRBJ2-7; D remains unclear. The clonotype originates from a man aged 50 or older in good health and CMV-seropositive. The sequencing input was PBMCs. The CDR3 loop reads CATSRDQVTEQYF. CDR3 nucleotide sequence: TGTGCCACCAGCAGAGACCAGGTGACCGAGCAGTACTTC.